The 17 T cell receptor beta chains in this list originate from one sample, sequenced in a study of cytomegalovirus exposure and HLA in healthy donors (TCRdb year 2017). Libraries were made using the immunoSEQ multiplex PCR assay. For the multiplex PCR, a mixture combining 60 forward primers for TCR Vbeta segments and 13 reverse primers for TCR Jbeta segments was used. Entries here come from immuneACCESS through TCRdb and include only in-frame sequences with V and J called. Some clones fail to appear in such tables; in the studies checked, an unresolved V gene covers under half of the shortfall, and the cause of the remainder is unknown. The sample table shows around 150,000 clones, and around 76% are seen once. Of the sample, 2.8% falls within the top ten clones. The sample taken for sequencing was PBMCs. These receptor sequences come from a male donor in good health and CMV-seronegative.

The chain's CDR3 is CASSLGRGETQYF. CDR3 bases: TGTGCCAGCAGCTTAGGCAGGGGAGAGACCCAGTACTTC. This chain links TRBV7-9 with TRBJ2-5; perhaps TRBD1 as D (6 bases). V lost 1 base, J lost 4 bases, and 7 bases lay in between. This CDR3 contains 13 residues. The germline gives CDR1 SEHNR, CDR2 FQNEAQ (reference sequence).

This rearrangement joins TRBV7-9 to TRBJ1-1; a possible D gene is TRBD1 (5 bases). Germline CDR1 reads SEHNR; CDR2 reads FQNEAQ (reference sequence). V was clipped by 5 bases and J by 11 bases, with 15 bases between them. The CDR3 has 12 amino acids. CDR3 amino acids: CASSRGSGSAFF. The DNA of the CDR3 is TGTGCCAGCAGCCGAGGCTCAGGGTCCGCTTTCTTT.

This clone was counted only a few times. The chain has TRBV27 and TRBJ1-5; D not resolved. Between the trimmed V and J ends, which lost 2 bases and 0 bases, there was a span of 8 bases. This CDR3 is built from 15 residues. Germline CDR1 is MNHEY and CDR2 is SMNVEV (reference sequence). The CDR3 DNA is TGTGCCAGCAGTTTAGGTCAGTATAGCAATCAGCCCCAGCATTTT. This encodes CASSLGQYSNQPQHF.

V is TRBV29-1 and J is TRBJ1-5; D perhaps matches TRBD1 (5 bases). CDR1 is SQVTM, CDR2 ANQGSEA, per germline. V lost 7 bases, J lost 4 bases, and 11 bases lay in between. The CDR3 has 12 residues. The CDR3 region has the DNA TGCAGCGCTAGGCGGGGGAATCAGCCCCAGCATTTT. It codes for CSARRGNQPQHF.

The gene calls are TRBV5-1 and TRBJ1-1; D gene uncertain. CDR3 size: 14 residues. Trimming pared 0 bases from V and 4 bases from J, leaving 10 bases between. Germline values: CDR1 SGHRS, CDR2 YFSETQ. The CDR3: CASSLATAGTEAFF. The CDR3 DNA reads TGCGCCAGCAGCTTGGCGACGGCGGGCACTGAAGCTTTCTTT.

The rearrangement uses TRBV7-8 and TRBJ2-5; TRBD1 aligns across 7 bases. The end of the DNA is better explained by TRBJ2-7, so the J call may be wrong. CDR1 is SGHVS and CDR2 is FQNEAQ in the germline V gene. The CDR3 has 14 residues. The CDR3 nucleotides are TGTGCCAGCAGCGTGGGACAGTCCATCTACGAGCAGTACTTC. This sequence encodes CASSVGQSIYEQYF.

J is TRBJ2-6 and V is TRBV30, with TRBD2 as a possible D gene (5 bases). Trimming shortened V by 6 bases and J by 2 bases, and 8 bases separated the two germline ends. Per germline, CDR1 GTSNPN and CDR2 SVGIG (reference sequence). The CDR3 loop spans 13 amino acids. Here the CDR3 DNA reads TGTGCCTGCCGAGGGCCTGGGGCCAACGTCCTGACTTTC. It yields the protein CACRGPGANVLTF.

The table lists this clone with a count of one. The chain couples TRBV5-1 to TRBJ2-5; 13 bases fit TRBD2. The CDR3 extends over 15 amino acids. J gave up 5 bases and V 5 bases, and 6 bases lay outside the gene matches. The germline V gene encodes CDR1 SGHRS and CDR2 YFSETQ. CDR3 DNA sequence: TGCGCCAGCAGACCAGGACTAGCGGGGGCGGAGACCCAGTACTTC. Amino acids: CASRPGLAGAETQYF.

This rearrangement joins TRBV7-2 to TRBJ1-1; no firm D call. CDR1 and CDR2 from the germline V gene are SGHTA and FQGNSA. CDR3 length equals 14 residues. Trimming cost V 2 bases and J 0 bases, with 7 bases left between them. Here the CDR3 reads CASSLTTLNTEAFF. The CDR3 DNA is TGTGCCAGCAGCTTAACGACACTGAACACTGAAGCTTTCTTT.

The chain couples TRBV18 to TRBJ1-5; D ambiguous. Trimming took 2 bases from V and 0 from J, leaving 8 bases between them. CDR3 length: 15 residues. Germline-derived CDR1 and CDR2 are KGHSH and LQKENI. CDR3 sequence (DNA): TGTGCCAGCTCACCAGCGCATGATAGCAATCAGCCCCAGCATTTT. Translating gives CASSPAHDSNQPQHF. Combining the CDR3 with reference TRBV18 and TRBJ1-5 gives the whole variable domain NAGVMQNPRHLVRRRGQEARLRCSPMKGHSHVYWYRQLPEEGLKFMVYLQKENIIDESGMPKERFSAEFPKEGPSILRIQQVVRGDSAAYFCASSPAHDSNQPQHFGDGTRLSIL.

This sequence joins TRBV19 and TRBJ2-5; 15 nucleotides align to TRBD2. CDR1 is LNHDA and CDR2 is SQIVND in the germline V gene (reference sequence). V trimming: 5 bases; J trimming: 7 bases; junction bases outside the gene matches: 8. The CDR3 spans 16 residues. The CDR3 DNA reads TGTGCCAGTAGTGTTGGGACTAGCGGGGGGCAGGGGACCCAGTACTTC. This sequence encodes CASSVGTSGGQGTQYF.

The chain is built from TRBV4-2 and TRBJ1-2, with a possible D match to TRBD1 (5 bases). CDR3 length equals 13 residues. The germline V gene has CDR1 LGHNA and CDR2 YNFKEQ. V dropped 0 bases and J dropped 11 bases, with 13 bases sitting between them. Here the CDR3 DNA reads TGTGCCAGCAGCCAAGATCAGGGTTCAGGGTACACCTTC. Amino acids: CASSQDQGSGYTF.

As to this clone: Sequence at one end of the junction differs from germline and may be a read error. V usage is TRBV5-1 and J usage is TRBJ1-2; TRBD1 is a possible D gene (5 bases). Per germline, CDR1 SGHRS and CDR2 YFSETQ. The CDR3 is 15 amino acids. In nucleotides, the CDR3 is TGCGCCAGCAGCTTGGGGTCTCGGGGGGTGAATGGCTACCCCTTC. Amino acids: CASSLGSRGVNGYPF.

Comments on this clone: The junction departs from germline at one end; a sequencing error may be responsible. The chain joins TRBV7-6 to TRBJ2-3; 12 bases match TRBD2. In germline, CDR1 is SGHVS, CDR2 FNYEAQ. This CDR3 has 15 residues. The CDR3 nucleotides read TGTGCCAGCAGCTTAGCGACTAGCGGGAGCGTCAGTTTGTGTTTT. Amino acid sequence: CASSLATSGSVSLCF.

This chain connects TRBV30 to TRBJ2-7; 9 bases line up with TRBD2. This CDR3 comprises 12 residues. CDR1 and CDR2 from the germline V gene are GTSNPN and SVGIG (reference sequence). The V gene end was trimmed by 4 bases and the J gene end by 5 bases; junction bases not matched to a gene: 3. Here the CDR3 DNA reads TGTGCCTGGACTAGCGGGACCCACGAGCAGTACTTC. Translating it yields CAWTSGTHEQYF.

The table lists this clone with a few counts. The V call is TRBV5-4, the J call TRBJ2-5, with 7 bases matching TRBD2. This CDR3 is built from 14 residues. With V trimmed by 4 bases and J by 5 bases, 8 bases remained unmatched. Looked up from germline, CDR1 is SGHNT and CDR2 is YYREEE (reference sequence). As DNA, the CDR3 is TGTGCCAGCAGCCATTACTCCGGGGGGGAGACCCAGTACTTC. This codes for CASSHYSGGETQYF.

This chain joins TRBV9 and TRBJ2-1; the match to TRBD2 covers 8 bases. CDR1 SGDLS and CDR2 YYNGEE come from the germline V gene. This CDR3 is built from 17 residues. The ends lost 1 base at V and 7 bases at J; junction bases unmatched: 13. CDR3 DNA: TGTGCCAGCAGCGTAACTGAAGGGGGACTAGTATTTAATGAGCAGTTCTTC. Its translation: CASSVTEGGLVFNEQFF.